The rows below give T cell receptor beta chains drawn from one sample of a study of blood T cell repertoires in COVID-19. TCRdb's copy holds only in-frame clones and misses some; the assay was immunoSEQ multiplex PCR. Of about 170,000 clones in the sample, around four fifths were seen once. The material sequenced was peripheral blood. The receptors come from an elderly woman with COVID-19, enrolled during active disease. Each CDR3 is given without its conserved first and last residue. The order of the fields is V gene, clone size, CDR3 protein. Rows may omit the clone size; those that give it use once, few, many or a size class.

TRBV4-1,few,ASSQDGRVKAF
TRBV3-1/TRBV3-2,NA,ASSQDLKEEETQY
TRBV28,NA,ASSYRGGGNQPQH
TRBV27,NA,ASKGLAGVANVLT
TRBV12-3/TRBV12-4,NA,ASSFAGPQPQH
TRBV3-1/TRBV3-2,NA,ASSQVQGYEQY
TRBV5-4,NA,ASSFRGGGQAKNIQY
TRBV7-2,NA,ASSLQRGFRYEQY
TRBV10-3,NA,AISESEVGPQH
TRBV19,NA,ASTLAGIYNEQF
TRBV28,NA,ASSFWRGVSTDTQY
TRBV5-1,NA,ASRWGDRGRGETQY
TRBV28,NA,ASSLLSPYEQY
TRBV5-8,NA,ASSKGSSGTYNEQF
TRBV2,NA,ASSDTASGVSRY
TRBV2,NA,ASSVSGETQY